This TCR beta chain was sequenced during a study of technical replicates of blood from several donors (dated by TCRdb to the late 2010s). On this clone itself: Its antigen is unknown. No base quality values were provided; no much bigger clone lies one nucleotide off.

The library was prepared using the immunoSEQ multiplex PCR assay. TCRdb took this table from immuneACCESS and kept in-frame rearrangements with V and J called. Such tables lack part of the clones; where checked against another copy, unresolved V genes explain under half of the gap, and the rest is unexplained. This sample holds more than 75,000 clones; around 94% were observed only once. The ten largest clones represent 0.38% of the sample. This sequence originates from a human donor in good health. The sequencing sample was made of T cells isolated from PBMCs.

The DNA is as follows: TGTGCCAGCAGCGTAGGGGCGATTGAGTCGCAGCCCCAGCATTTT. This codes for CASSVGAIESQPQHF. The chain was built from TRBV9 and TRBJ1-5; no D segment can be confidently identified. The CDR1 and CDR2 encoded by the germline V gene are SGDLS and YYNGEE. CDR3 length: 15 amino acids, cysteine to phenylalanine. Of all the DNA, just the CDR3 is kept, 45 bases in frame from base 1. The junction carries 14 bases between V and J, which are trimmed by 0 bases and 7 bases respectively.